The T cell receptor (beta chain) described here comes from a study of blood T cells in healthy people across ages. Findings and caveats of the study: Roughly linearly, TCR beta diversity per million T cells fell as age increased. It was the long-lived donors that had more naive CD4+ cells and higher diversity than aged donors.

This CDR3 has 12 amino acids. Germline V gives CDR1 WNHNN, CDR2 SYGVQD (reference sequence). In the case of this clonotype: Antigen specificity is unknown. One junction end does not reproduce the germline sequence, and a read error may be involved.

The use of a sample-barcoded 5' primer and a J-beta primer mix characterized a second PCR of about 7 to 12 cycles. TCRdb passed the 5' RACE reads through MiXCR, listing each CDR3 protein once. Counted here are over 1,300,000 distinct CDR3 sequences, 59% occurring once; the ten biggest clones make up over 6.5%. The gene calls are TRBV10-1 and TRBJ2-4; maybe TRBD1 (5 bases). The sequencing input was blood. The receptor was isolated from a man between 18 and 29 years old in good health. In DNA, the CDR3 is TGCGCCAGCAGGGAGTCGTTGACAGAGCAGTACTTC. This translates into CASRESLTEQYF.